These 25 T cell receptor beta chains were all obtained from the same sample, sequenced in a study of cytomegalovirus exposure and HLA in healthy donors. Amplification used 60 Vbeta primers and 13 Jbeta primers. Data came from immunoSEQ multiplex PCR; TCRdb stores just in-frame clones and leaves some out. Here the sample spans around 130,000 clones, roughly 80% being singletons. Sequenced: PBMCs. The origin of the receptors is a male donor in good health and CMV-seronegative.

This chain connects TRBV2 to TRBJ1-2; 10 nucleotides align to TRBD1. With 2 bases clipped from V and 7 bases from J, the junction kept 7 bases outside the gene matches. This CDR3 has 15 amino acids. CDR1 SNHLY and CDR2 FYNNEI come from the germline V gene. This chain's CDR3 is CASSEFRTGGAGYTF. CDR3 nucleotides: TGTGCCAGCAGTGAATTCCGGACAGGGGGTGCTGGCTACACCTTC.

This clone was seen a handful of times. The rearrangement uses TRBV4-2 and TRBJ1-5, with TRBD1 matching over 7 bases. Germline CDR1 is LGHNA and CDR2 is YNFKEQ. The V and J ends lost 2 bases and 6 bases, in that order; junction bases with no gene match: 10. The CDR3 covers 16 residues. The CDR3 region is CASSQSGGQESQPQHF. In nucleotides, the CDR3 is TGTGCCAGCAGCCAATCGGGCGGACAGGAGAGTCAGCCCCAGCATTTT.

This clone was detected a few times. The chain couples TRBV19 to TRBJ1-2, with D possibly matching TRBD1 (6 bases). The CDR3 consists of 13 residues. Germline CDR1 and CDR2: LNHDA and SQIVND (reference sequence). With 5 bases removed from V and 8 bases from J, the gap between germline ends came to 15 bases. In nucleotides, the CDR3 is TGTGCCAGTAGTTTTACAGGGTTGGACGGCTACACCTTC. Translated, it gives CASSFTGLDGYTF.

The rearrangement joins TRBV5-1 to TRBJ2-6; D possibly corresponds to TRBD2 (5 bases). Germline V CDR1 and CDR2: SGHRS, YFSETQ. The CDR3 has 16 residues. V gave up 4 bases and J gave up 4 bases, with 15 bases separating them. The DNA for the CDR3 is TGCGCCAGCAGCCACGGCGCAGCGGCCGGGGCCAACGTCCTGACTTTC. It specifies CASSHGAAAGANVLTF.

This rearrangement joins TRBV28 to TRBJ1-4; D is unresolved. Trimming removed 4 bases from V and 7 bases from J, with 7 bases in between. This CDR3 has 12 amino acids. Germline CDR1 is MDHEN and CDR2 is SYDVKM. The CDR3 region is CASSSSGEKLFF. The CDR3, as DNA: TGTGCCAGCAGTTCTTCCGGTGAAAAACTGTTTTTT.

This sequence joins TRBV10-3 and TRBJ1-2; D is undetermined. Trimming removed 2 bases from V and 8 bases from J, with 12 bases in between. Germline lookup yields CDR1 ENHRY and CDR2 SYGVKD. The CDR3 has 13 amino acids. As DNA, the CDR3 is TGTGCCATCAGTGAGGTGGGTCGGGAAGGCTACACCTTC. As protein: CAISEVGREGYTF.

The chain carries TRBV6-5 and TRBJ1-1, with D possibly being TRBD1 (5 bases). Per germline, CDR1 MNHEY and CDR2 SVGAGI. V gave up 3 bases and J gave up 1 base, with 9 bases separating them. The length of the CDR3 is 14 residues. In DNA form, the CDR3 reads TGTGCCAGCAGTTATCAGGGTGGGAACACTGAAGCTTTCTTT. This sequence encodes CASSYQGGNTEAFF.

This clone was observed once. Written as DNA, the CDR3 is TGTGCCAGCAGCACTACAGGGGGCGGGAGCACCGGGGAGCTGTTTTTT. It codes for CASSTTGGGSTGELFF. V usage is TRBV5-4 and J usage is TRBJ2-2, with 9 bases matching TRBD1. V was clipped by 4 bases and J by 4 bases; unmatched bases: 8. Germline loops: CDR1 SGHNT, CDR2 YYREEE (reference sequence). The length of the CDR3 is 16 residues.

V usage is TRBV7-9 and J usage is TRBJ2-7; maybe TRBD1 (5 bases). Germline-derived CDR1 and CDR2 are SEHNR and FQNEAQ (reference sequence). Between the trimmed V and J ends, which lost 4 bases and 5 bases, there was a span of 12 bases. CDR3 length: 13 residues. CDR3 sequence (DNA): TGTGCCAGCAGCTCCAAATCCAGGGACGAGCAGTACTTC. Amino acid sequence: CASSSKSRDEQYF.

J is TRBJ2-7 and V is TRBV7-9; no clear D. CDR1 is SEHNR and CDR2 is FQNEAQ in the germline V gene (reference sequence). V was clipped by 2 bases and J by 2 bases, with 10 bases between them. The CDR3 has 14 residues. The CDR3, as DNA: TGTGCCAGCAGCTTAAGTGGGCTCCCCTACGAGCAGTACTTC. This gives the protein CASSLSGLPYEQYF.

The V call is TRBV28, the J call TRBJ1-2; possibly TRBD1 for D (6 bases). The germline gives CDR1 MDHEN, CDR2 SYDVKM. The CDR3 totals 12 residues. The germline V and J ends were trimmed by 9 bases and 5 bases, with 13 bases remaining between them. CDR3 amino acids: CASLDRNYGYTF. The CDR3 DNA is TGTGCCAGTTTGGACAGAAATTATGGCTACACCTTC.

This chain uses TRBV6-5 with TRBJ1-2; TRBD1 agrees at 9 bases. This CDR3 has 14 amino acids. Losses at the gene ends were 6 bases for V and 0 bases for J; bases not matched to a gene: 2. Germline CDR1 MNHEY, CDR2 SVGAGI. This CDR3 reads CASSGQGSNYGYTF. The CDR3 nucleotides are TGTGCCAGCAGCGGACAGGGGTCTAACTATGGCTACACCTTC.

The rearrangement links TRBV30 to TRBJ2-6; D not certain. The CDR3 contains 16 residues. The germline CDR1 and CDR2 sequences are GTSNPN and SVGIG (reference sequence). Trimming cost V 0 bases and J 2 bases, with 11 bases left between them. CDR3 bases: TGTGCCTGGAGTGTACTCCCCTTAACTGGGGCCAACGTCCTGACTTTC. Protein sequence: CAWSVLPLTGANVLTF. Together with reference TRBV30 and TRBJ2-6, the CDR3 gives the full variable domain: SQTIHQWPATLVQPVGSPLSLECTVEGTSNPNLYWYRQAAGRGLQLLFYSVGIGQISSEVPQNLSASRPQDRQFILSSKKLLLSDSGFYLCAWSVLPLTGANVLTFGAGSRLTVL.

The chain carries TRBV4-3 and TRBJ2-7; 9 bases match TRBD1. This CDR3 comprises 15 residues. V was pared by 0 bases and J by 3 bases, with 3 bases of the junction left unmatched. Germline CDR1 LGHNA, CDR2 YSLEER. CDR3 DNA sequence: TGCGCCAGCAGCCAAGATCTGACAGGGGGCTACGAGCAGTACTTC. It specifies CASSQDLTGGYEQYF.

Points on this clone: The sample carries other DNA sequences with the same CDR3. The chain is built from TRBV29-1 and TRBJ2-5; weak D call: TRBD2 (5 bases). The germline V gene has CDR1 SQVTM and CDR2 ANQGSEA. CDR3 size: 12 residues. V was clipped by 5 bases and J by 5 bases, with 12 bases between them. CDR3: CSVLLDGETQYF. DNA of the CDR3: TGCAGCGTTTTACTAGACGGGGAGACCCAGTACTTC.

This clone was recorded once. The rearrangement uses TRBV11-2 and TRBJ2-7; perhaps TRBD1 as D (5 bases). Trimming stripped 5 bases from V and 3 bases from J, with 17 bases between. This CDR3 is built from 15 residues. CDR1 is SGHAT and CDR2 is FQNNGV in the germline V gene. The CDR3 coding sequence is TGTGCCAGCAGCCCCAATAATGGGGCTTACTACGAGCAGTACTTC. Amino acid sequence: CASSPNNGAYYEQYF.

V is TRBV7-9 and J is TRBJ2-3, with D unresolved. Germline CDR1 reads SEHNR; CDR2 reads FQNEAQ (reference sequence). The V end lost 3 bases, the J end lost 4 bases, and 2 bases lay between the germline ends. The CDR3 covers 11 residues. The CDR3 reads CASSFADTQYF. The CDR3 coding sequence is TGTGCCAGCAGCTTCGCAGATACGCAGTATTTT.

This clone was found once. The gene calls are TRBV19 and TRBJ1-1; 8 bases line up with TRBD1. The CDR3 is 14 amino acids. After removal of 5 bases from V and 0 bases from J, the junction contained 2 bases not matched to a gene. Germline V gene sequence: CDR1 LNHDA, CDR2 SQIVND (reference sequence). The CDR3 protein is CASSRQGMNTEAFF. The CDR3, as DNA: TGTGCCAGTAGTCGACAGGGGATGAACACTGAAGCTTTCTTT.

The rearrangement joins TRBV29-1 to TRBJ2-3; no definite D call. Trimming removed 5 bases at V and 0 bases at J, with 12 bases between. The CDR3 totals 14 residues. Germline V gene sequence: CDR1 SQVTM, CDR2 ANQGSEA. CDR3 region: CSVCAALSTDTQYF. The CDR3 DNA reads TGCAGCGTTTGTGCAGCGCTGAGCACAGATACGCAGTATTTT.

V is TRBV5-1 and J is TRBJ2-1; possibly TRBD1 for D (7 bases). This CDR3 region has 14 residues. The V and J ends lost 4 bases and 4 bases respectively, with 12 bases between them. The germline gives CDR1 SGHRS, CDR2 YFSETQ. CDR3 protein: CASSAGQTYNEQFF. The DNA for the CDR3 is TGCGCCAGCAGCGCGGGACAGACTTACAATGAGCAGTTCTTC.

The V and J genes are TRBV28 and TRBJ1-1; D not resolved. Trimming pared 7 bases from V and 2 bases from J, leaving 8 bases between. Germline V CDR1 and CDR2: MDHEN, SYDVKM. CDR3 size: 12 residues. CDR3 sequence (DNA): TGTGCCAGCACTATGGTTAACACTGAAGCTTTCTTT. Protein product: CASTMVNTEAFF.

CDR3 sequence: CASSKHRKGLAGGHGTGELFF. CDR3 DNA: TGTGCCAGCAGCAAGCACCGGAAGGGGTTAGCGGGGGGGCATGGCACCGGGGAGCTGTTTTTT. This chain joins TRBV21-1 and TRBJ2-2; the table's D call TRBD2 went unverified against the DNA. TRBV21-1 is a pseudogene. This CDR3 contains 21 residues.

The chain is built from TRBV14 and TRBJ2-7, with 10 positions matching TRBD1. CDR1 is SGHDN and CDR2 is FVKESK in the germline V gene. J was trimmed by 2 bases and V by 2 bases; bases with no gene match: 3. This CDR3 contains 15 residues. The CDR3 coding sequence is TGTGCCAGCAGCCAATTAGGACAGGGGGCCTACGAGCAGTACTTC. Translated: CASSQLGQGAYEQYF.

The V and J genes are TRBV5-4 and TRBJ1-2; D is undetermined. Trimming took 3 bases from V and 4 from J, leaving 16 bases between them. From germline, CDR1 is SGHNT and CDR2 YYREEE (reference sequence). This CDR3 is 15 amino acids long. The CDR3 region has the DNA TGTGCCAGCAGCTCAAAGGCGGGGAGCGGCTATGGCTACACCTTC. This translates into CASSSKAGSGYGYTF.

The V and J genes are TRBV4-2 and TRBJ1-3; D is unresolved. There are 11 residues in the CDR3. CDR1 and CDR2 (germline): LGHNA, YNFKEQ. Trimming took off 2 bases at V and 9 bases at J, with 5 bases between the two ends. CDR3: CASSQSGTIYF. The DNA of the CDR3 is TGTGCCAGCAGCCAATCCGGCACCATATATTTT.